The clone carrying this TCR beta chain was seen only once. Its antigen is as yet unknown. The germline gene is not matched at one end of the junction; a read error may be the cause. Generation of TCR beta libraries employed quantitative 5'-RACE incorporating molecular barcodes. TCRdb re-analysed the 5' RACE reads in MiXCR, keeping a single row per CDR3 protein. The data show under 170,000 distinct CDR3 sequences, roughly 44% seen once. The data are from a study of CD8 T cells in ankylosing spondylitis. Findings and limits, study-wide: In ankylosing spondylitis patients, matched synovial fluid reportedly showed significant enrichment of disease-linked clones. Within ankylosing spondylitis blood, a TCR beta motif made up of fewer than ten highly homologous variants appeared to be characteristic.

What was sequenced was synovial fluid, either unsorted or a sorted T cell fraction (not recorded which). The sequence was collected from a male donor with ankylosing spondylitis.

CDR3 protein: CATSRDRDHGDLFF. In DNA form, the CDR3 reads TGTGCCACCTCCAGGGACAGGGACCACGGGGACCTGTTTTTT. V gene TRBV2 combines with J gene TRBJ2-2; 9 nucleotides match TRBD1. Germline CDR1 reads SNHLY; CDR2 reads FYNNEI. CDR3 length: 14 amino acids.